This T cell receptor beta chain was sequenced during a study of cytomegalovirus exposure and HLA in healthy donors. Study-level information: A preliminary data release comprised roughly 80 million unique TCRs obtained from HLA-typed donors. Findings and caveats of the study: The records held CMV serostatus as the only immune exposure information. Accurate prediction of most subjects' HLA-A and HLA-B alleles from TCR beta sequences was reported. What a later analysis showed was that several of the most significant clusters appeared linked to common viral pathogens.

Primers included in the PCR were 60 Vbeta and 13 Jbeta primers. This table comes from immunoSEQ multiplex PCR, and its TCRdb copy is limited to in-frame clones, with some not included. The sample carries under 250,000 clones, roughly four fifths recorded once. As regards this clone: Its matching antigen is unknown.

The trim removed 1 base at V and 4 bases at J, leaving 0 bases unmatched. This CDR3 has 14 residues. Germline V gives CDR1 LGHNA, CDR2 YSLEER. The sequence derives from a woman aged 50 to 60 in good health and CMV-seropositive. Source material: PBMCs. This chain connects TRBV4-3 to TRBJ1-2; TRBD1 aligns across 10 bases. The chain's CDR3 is CASSQGTGGYGYTF. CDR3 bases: TGCGCCAGCAGCCAAGGGACAGGGGGCTATGGCTACACCTTC.